The 8 T cell receptor beta chains listed next were all sequenced from one sample in a study of control samples from healthy donors and cancer patients (dated by TCRdb to about 2020). The method behind the library was the immunoSEQ multiplex PCR assay. The table comes from immuneACCESS by way of TCRdb, which keeps in-frame sequences with V and J called. Part of the clones is missing from these tables; in studies checked, under half for an unresolved V gene and the rest for unknown reasons. Present in this sample are 100,000 to 150,000 clones, around 87% of which were seen just once. About 2.7% of the sample rests with the top ten. The sequenced sample consisted of blood. The receptors derive from a man aged 60 to 69 in good health.

This clone is a singleton in its sample. The chain uses TRBV19 and TRBJ1-1, with TRBD1 matching over 8 bases. The J segment lost 1 base and the V segment lost 5 bases, leaving 0 bases of the junction unmatched. This CDR3 spans 13 amino acids. CDR1 is LNHDA and CDR2 is SQIVND in the germline V gene (reference sequence). The CDR3 DNA sequence: TGTGCCAGTAGTGACAGGGGGAACACTGAAGCTTTCTTT. Residues: CASSDRGNTEAFF.

This rearrangement joins TRBV25-1 to TRBJ1-2, with D unresolved. The CDR3 has 12 amino acids. V lost 2 bases to trimming and J lost 5 bases, with 6 bases between them. Germline V lookup: CDR1 MGHDK, CDR2 SYGVNS. The CDR3 DNA sequence: TGTGCCAGCAGTGAAATGGGTTATGGCTACACCTTC. It yields the protein CASSEMGYGYTF.

The chain uses TRBV6-6 and TRBJ2-1, with a possible D match to TRBD2 (5 bases). Trimming stripped 6 bases from V and 6 bases from J, with 12 bases between. Germline values: CDR1 MNHNY, CDR2 SVGAGI (reference sequence). The CDR3 has 13 amino acids. For the CDR3, the DNA is TGTGCCAGCAGCCCCGGGATAATCAATGAGCAGTTCTTC. It codes for CASSPGIINEQFF.

This clone appeared once. The CDR3 sequence: CASSSASRDTQYF. CDR3 sequence (DNA): TGTGCCAGCAGTTCGGCTAGCCGAGATACGCAGTATTTT. The chain combines TRBV28 with TRBJ2-3; D is perhaps TRBD2 (5 bases). This CDR3 is built from 13 residues. Germline V gives CDR1 MDHEN, CDR2 SYDVKM. The V gene lost 4 bases and the J gene lost 5 bases, with 10 bases spanning the gap.

The CDR3 sequence is CASSQDPSTDTQYF. The CDR3 DNA sequence: TGTGCCAGCAGCCAAGATCCCAGCACAGATACGCAGTATTTT. This chain connects TRBV3-1 (or the pseudogene TRBV3-2) to TRBJ2-3; D is undetermined. This CDR3 is 14 amino acids long. The germline V gene encodes CDR1 LGHDT and CDR2 YNNKEL (reference sequence). The V end lost 0 bases, the J end lost 0 bases, and 4 bases lay between the germline ends.

This rearrangement joins TRBV9 to TRBJ1-4; D gene uncertain. The germline V and J ends were trimmed by 0 bases and 8 bases, with 23 bases remaining between them. CDR1 and CDR2 from the germline V gene are SGDLS and YYNGEE. The CDR3 totals 18 residues. The CDR3 loop is CASSVANPQDGSPEKLFF. The CDR3, as DNA: TGTGCCAGCAGCGTAGCTAACCCTCAAGACGGGAGTCCCGAAAAACTGTTTTTT. Full variable domain (remainder filled in from reference TRBV9 and TRBJ1-4): DSGVTQTPKHLITATGQRVTLRCSPRSGDLSVYWYQQSLDQGLQFLIQYYNGEERAKGNILERFSAQQFPDLHSELNLSSLELGDSALYFCASSVANPQDGSPEKLFFGSGTQLSVL.

The chain couples TRBV18 to TRBJ2-7; D is possibly TRBD1 or TRBD2 (5 bases each). CDR3 size: 14 residues. V was shortened by 3 bases and J by 0 bases, with 9 bases between the two germline ends. The V gene's germline CDR1 is KGHSH and CDR2 LQKENI. The CDR3 reads CASSPGTSSYEQYF. The CDR3 DNA is TGTGCCAGCTCACCCGGGACCAGCTCCTACGAGCAGTACTTC.

The chain has TRBV27 and TRBJ1-4; no firm D call. V was shortened by 2 bases and J by 8 bases, with 15 bases between the two germline ends. Germline loops: CDR1 MNHEY, CDR2 SMNVEV (reference sequence). This CDR3 contains 15 residues. The CDR3 loop reads CASSLLAGESEKLFF. DNA of the CDR3: TGTGCCAGCAGTTTACTGGCGGGAGAATCCGAAAAACTGTTTTTT.